The 27 T cell receptor beta chains given below trace back to one sample, sequenced in a study of blood T cell repertoires in COVID-19. TCRdb's copy holds only in-frame clones and misses some; the assay was immunoSEQ multiplex PCR. The top ten clones hold 2% to 2.5% of a sample with some 200,000 clones, 87% of them seen once. Sequenced sample: PBMCs or T cells enriched from blood (not recorded which). These receptor sequences come from a woman in her 30s who had recovered from COVID-19.

This clone was detected only a few times. The V call is TRBV7-6, the J call TRBJ2-2; 8 nucleotides match TRBD1. The CDR3 sequence is 14 residues long. V was pared by 2 bases and J by 6 bases, with 2 bases of the junction left unmatched. Germline CDR1 is SGHVS and CDR2 is FNYEAQ. CDR3 in DNA: TGTGCCAGCAGCTTAAGACAGGGGTCCGGGGAGCTGTTTTTT. Amino acids: CASSLRQGSGELFF.

J is TRBJ1-6 and V is TRBV2, with D perhaps TRBD1 (6 bases). CDR1 and CDR2 (germline): SNHLY, FYNNEI. This CDR3 has 13 residues. Trimming removed 2 bases at V and 9 bases at J, with 8 bases between. The CDR3 protein is CASSELQGSPLHF. CDR3 bases: TGTGCCAGCAGTGAACTACAGGGTTCACCCCTCCACTTT.

This chain uses TRBV6-5 with TRBJ1-2, with a tentative D call TRBD1 (6 bases). CDR3 length: 14 amino acids. CDR1 and CDR2 from the germline V gene are MNHEY and SVGAGI. The V end was cut by 2 bases, the J end by 7 bases, with 14 bases between. CDR3 region: CASSYATGLSGYTF. The CDR3 bases are TGTGCCAGCAGTTACGCGACAGGCCTGAGTGGCTACACCTTC.

The gene calls are TRBV5-5 and TRBJ1-5, with 7 bases matching TRBD1. The CDR3 consists of 18 residues. J lost 0 bases, V lost 1 base, and 10 bases had no gene match. Looked up from germline, CDR1 is SGHKS and CDR2 is YYEKEE (reference sequence). DNA for the CDR3: TGTGCCAGCAGCTTGTCGGTGACAGGGCTTTATAGCAATCAGCCCCAGCATTTT. It codes for CASSLSVTGLYSNQPQHF.

This clone showed up just once. The V call is TRBV7-3, the J call TRBJ2-6; D possibly corresponds to TRBD1 (5 bases). Trimming shortened V by 5 bases and J by 0 bases, and 14 bases separated the two germline ends. CDR3 size: 17 residues. Germline loops: CDR1 SGHTA, CDR2 FQGTGA. CDR3 coding DNA: TGTGCCAGCAGCCTCGTAGGACACCCCTCTGGGGCCAACGTCCTGACTTTC. Translating gives CASSLVGHPSGANVLTF.

J is TRBJ1-5 and V is TRBV7-9; D is perhaps TRBD1 (6 bases). V was shortened by 8 bases and J by 5 bases, with 16 bases between the two germline ends. The CDR3 is 14 residues long. Germline CDR1 SEHNR, CDR2 FQNEAQ (reference sequence). Written as DNA, the CDR3 is TGTGCCAGCGGAAGGGGGACACCTGATCAGCCCCAGCATTTT. This translates into CASGRGTPDQPQHF. The whole variable domain, filled in from reference TRBV7-9 and TRBJ1-5, reads DTGVSQNPRHKITKRGQNVTFRCDPISEHNRLYWYRQTLGQGPEFLTYFQNEAQLEKSRLLSDRFSAERPKGSFSTLEIQRTEQGDSAMYLCASGRGTPDQPQHFGDGTRLSIL.

The chain uses TRBV27 and TRBJ1-5; D not resolved. Germline V lookup: CDR1 MNHEY, CDR2 SMNVEV (reference sequence). The CDR3 loop spans 13 amino acids. V lost 0 bases and J 7 bases, leaving 7 bases between the germline ends. In DNA, the CDR3 is TGTGCCAGCAGTTTATCCCCCGGGCAGCCCCAGCATTTT. Translation gives CASSLSPGQPQHF.

The chain uses TRBV5-4 and TRBJ2-2, with 8 bases identical to TRBD2. The CDR3 runs to 16 residues. The germline V gene has CDR1 SGHNT and CDR2 YYREEE (reference sequence). After removal of 5 bases from V and 6 bases from J, the junction contained 12 bases not matched to a gene. This CDR3 is CASRIGAGVSSGELFF. DNA for the CDR3: TGTGCCAGCAGAATTGGAGCGGGGGTGTCTTCCGGGGAGCTGTTTTTT.

This clone has just one count. V usage is TRBV30 and J usage is TRBJ1-1; 7 bases fit TRBD1. V lost 0 bases to trimming and J lost 4 bases; unmatched junction nucleotides: 5. The CDR3 is 14 amino acids. The germline CDR1 and CDR2 sequences are GTSNPN and SVGIG (reference sequence). As DNA, the CDR3 is TGTGCCTGGAGTGTTAGGGGGCTAGGCACTGAAGCTTTCTTT. This translates into CAWSVRGLGTEAFF.

The chain links TRBV30 to TRBJ2-7; 12 nucleotides align to TRBD2. Per germline, CDR1 GTSNPN and CDR2 SVGIG (reference sequence). V lost 0 bases and J lost 2; bases outside the gene matches: 8. This CDR3 has 17 residues. The CDR3 DNA reads as TGTGCCTGGAGTGTACCCCTAGCGGGGGGGTTTCCCTACGAGCAGTACTTC. Translation: CAWSVPLAGGFPYEQYF. The full variable domain, rest sourced from reference TRBV30 and TRBJ2-7, is SQTIHQWPATLVQPVGSPLSLECTVEGTSNPNLYWYRQAAGRGLQLLFYSVGIGQISSEVPQNLSASRPQDRQFILSSKKLLLSDSGFYLCAWSVPLAGGFPYEQYFGPGTRLTVT.

V usage is TRBV6-5 and J usage is TRBJ1-2; D is undetermined. The ends were cut back, 2 bases at V and 2 bases at J, with 6 bases in the middle. From germline, CDR1 is MNHEY and CDR2 SVGAGI. This CDR3 has 13 residues. The chain's CDR3 is CASSYAQNYGYTF. The CDR3 bases are TGTGCCAGCAGTTACGCACAGAACTATGGCTACACCTTC.

The chain is built from TRBV18 and TRBJ1-2; 10 bases are a match to TRBD1. Germline V gene sequence: CDR1 KGHSH, CDR2 LQKENI. Germline trimming cut 3 bases from V and 6 bases from J; bases unmatched to any gene: 7. CDR3 length equals 15 residues. Written as DNA, the CDR3 is TGTGCCAGCTCACCCGACAGGGGGCAAGTGGATGGCTACACCTTC. Its protein is CASSPDRGQVDGYTF.

The CDR3 spells CSVGTGGSNQPQHF. CDR3 DNA: TGCAGCGTTGGGACAGGGGGGAGCAATCAGCCCCAGCATTTT. The chain recombines TRBV29-1 with TRBJ1-5; 10 positions match TRBD1. The CDR3 is 14 residues long. Per germline, CDR1 SQVTM and CDR2 ANQGSEA. V gave up 4 bases and J gave up 1 base; unmatched junction bases: 1.

This clone was picked up one time. The chain is built from TRBV14 and TRBJ1-2; 9 nucleotides line up with TRBD1. This CDR3 has 16 amino acids. The trim removed 0 bases at V and 4 bases at J, leaving 6 bases unmatched. The germline CDR1 and CDR2 sequences are SGHDN and FVKESK. CDR3: CASSQDQGTGTYGYTF. The CDR3 DNA reads as TGTGCCAGCAGCCAAGATCAGGGGACAGGGACCTATGGCTACACCTTC. Full variable domain (outside the CDR3, taken from reference TRBV14 and TRBJ1-2): EAGVTQFPSHSVIEKGQTVTLRCDPISGHDNLYWYRRVMGKEIKFLLHFVKESKQDESGMPNNRFLAERTGGTYSTLKVQPAELEDSGVYFCASSQDQGTGTYGYTFGSGTRLTVV.

The chain employs TRBV10-3 and TRBJ2-3; a weak D match, TRBD1 (6 bases). This CDR3 has 14 residues. The V end lost 4 bases, the J end lost 3 bases, and 11 bases lay between the germline ends. Germline V gene data show CDR1 as ENHRY and CDR2 as SYGVKD. The CDR3 DNA follows: TGTGCCATCAGTGCCACACAGGGAACAGATACGCAGTATTTT. This sequence encodes CAISATQGTDTQYF.

This sequence joins TRBV5-6 and TRBJ1-5; TRBD1 is a possible D gene (5 bases). The CDR3 runs 16 residues. The V gene lost 0 bases and the J gene lost 2 bases, with 12 bases spanning the gap. From germline, CDR1 is SGHDT and CDR2 YYEEEE. DNA of the CDR3: TGTGCCAGCAGCTTGGCGGGGGTATGGGGCAATCAGCCCCAGCATTTT. Translated, it gives CASSLAGVWGNQPQHF. The full variable domain, its missing parts supplied by reference TRBV5-6 and TRBJ1-5, is DAGVTQSPTHLIKTRGQQVTLRCSPKSGHDTVSWYQQALGQGPQFIFQYYEEEERQRGNFPDRFSGHQFPNYSSELNVNALLLGDSALYLCASSLAGVWGNQPQHFGDGTRLSIL.

V usage is TRBV2 and J usage is TRBJ2-7; D is unclear. V lost 6 bases and J lost 2, with 5 bases in between. The CDR3 covers 11 residues. In germline, CDR1 is SNHLY, CDR2 FYNNEI. The CDR3 sequence is CASSPTYEQYF. CDR3 nucleotides: TGTGCCAGCAGCCCAACCTACGAGCAGTACTTC. The full variable domain, rest sourced from reference TRBV2 and TRBJ2-7, is EPEVTQTPSHQVTQMGQEVILRCVPISNHLYFYWYRQILGQKVEFLVSFYNNEISEKSEIFDDQFSVERPDGSNFTLKIRSTKLEDSAMYFCASSPTYEQYFGPGTRLTVT.

The chain combines TRBV27 with TRBJ1-1; D unclear. The length of the CDR3 is 14 residues. V was pared by 0 bases and J by 1 base, with 6 bases between. Germline loops: CDR1 MNHEY, CDR2 SMNVEV (reference sequence). The CDR3 DNA reads as TGTGCCAGCAGTTTATCGAGAGGGAACACTGAAGCTTTCTTT. Encoded protein: CASSLSRGNTEAFF.

The CDR3 region has the DNA TGTGCCAGCAGTGAATACGCAGGGAGGCGGGAAACTGAAGCTTTCTTT. It specifies CASSEYAGRRETEAFF. The chain uses TRBV25-1 and TRBJ1-1; maybe TRBD1 (5 bases). The CDR3 has 16 residues. CDR1 is MGHDK and CDR2 is SYGVNS in the germline V gene. Trimming took 0 bases from V and 5 from J, leaving 16 bases between them.

The chain joins TRBV4-2 to TRBJ1-1; a weak D match, TRBD1 (6 bases). The CDR3 contains 15 residues. The germline V gene has CDR1 LGHNA and CDR2 YNFKEQ. V dropped 1 base and J dropped 4 bases, with 13 bases sitting between them. The CDR3 coding sequence is TGTGCCAGCAGCCAAGCCACAGGGAAATTCACTGAAGCTTTCTTT. It translates to CASSQATGKFTEAFF.

V gene TRBV6-2 or TRBV6-3 combines with J gene TRBJ2-1; 7 nucleotides line up with TRBD2. CDR1 and CDR2 (germline): MNHEY, SVGEGT. V was pared by 2 bases and J by 7 bases, with 11 bases of the junction left unmatched. This CDR3 has 16 amino acids. CDR3 coding DNA: TGTGCCAGCAGTTACAATGGCGCGGGAGTATCAAATGAGCAGTTCTTC. It translates to CASSYNGAGVSNEQFF.

This chain uses TRBV11-2 with TRBJ1-3; D not resolved. The CDR3 consists of 14 residues. Trimming cost V 4 bases and J 0 bases, with 7 bases left between them. From germline, CDR1 is SGHAT and CDR2 FQNNGV. The CDR3 region has the DNA TGTGCCAGCAGCTCCCTGCGCTCTGGAAACACCATATATTTT. It encodes CASSSLRSGNTIYF.

This clone was picked up one time. The chain has TRBV5-1 and TRBJ1-4; D remains ambiguous. V gave up 1 base and J gave up 4 bases, with 8 bases separating them. The CDR3 spans 14 residues. The V gene's germline CDR1 is SGHRS and CDR2 YFSETQ. CDR3 protein: CASSLTGYNEKLFF. The CDR3 nucleotides are TGCGCCAGCAGCTTGACGGGATATAATGAAAAACTGTTTTTT.

The sample holds one count of this clone. V gene TRBV5-1 combines with J gene TRBJ1-2; no reliable D call. This CDR3 contains 13 residues. Trimming left V 2 bases short and J 3 bases short, with 8 bases between. The germline V gene has CDR1 SGHRS and CDR2 YFSETQ. The CDR3 nucleotides read TGCGCCAGCAGCTTTTCCAGCGACTATGGCTACACCTTC. Protein sequence: CASSFSSDYGYTF.

This clone appeared a few times. The rearrangement uses TRBV3-1 (or the pseudogene TRBV3-2) and TRBJ2-7; D gene uncertain. The V and J ends lost 4 bases and 5 bases respectively, with 15 bases between them. In germline, CDR1 is LGHDT, CDR2 YNNKEL (reference sequence). This CDR3 contains 14 residues. CDR3 nucleotides: TGTGCCAGCAGCCCTCCTCTCCGAGGTCACGAGCAGTACTTC. Its protein is CASSPPLRGHEQYF.

V gene TRBV7-2 combines with J gene TRBJ1-2; no reliable D call. Between the trimmed V and J ends, which lost 3 bases and 4 bases, there was a span of 15 bases. The CDR3 has 15 residues. The germline gives CDR1 SGHTA, CDR2 FQGNSA. CDR3 DNA: TGTGCCAGCAGCTTGCCCAATAGTCCCGTCTATGGCTACACCTTC. It translates to CASSLPNSPVYGYTF. The whole variable domain, remainder taken from reference TRBV7-2 and TRBJ1-2, is GAGVSQSPSNKVTEKGKDVELRCDPISGHTALYWYRQSLGQGLEFLIYFQGNSAPDKSGLPSDRFSAERTGGSVSTLTIQRTQQEDSAVYLCASSLPNSPVYGYTFGSGTRLTVV.

The chain combines TRBV11-2 with TRBJ1-1; the match to TRBD1 covers 7 bases. Trimming at V came to 0 bases and at J to 1 base, leaving 2 bases not matched to a gene. The CDR3 runs to 15 residues. In germline, CDR1 is SGHAT, CDR2 FQNNGV. The CDR3 reads CASSLDGDRNTEAFF. The CDR3 DNA is TGTGCCAGCAGCTTAGATGGGGACAGGAACACTGAAGCTTTCTTT.